This T cell receptor (beta chain) emerged from a study of control samples from healthy donors and cancer patients (dated by TCRdb to about 2020). Comment on this clone: Its antigen specificity is not known. Per-nucleotide qualities are absent, and no much larger clonotype sits a single base away.

Including the terminal cysteine and phenylalanine, the CDR3 comprises 15 residues. This entry keeps only the CDR3 DNA: 45 bases, framed from base 1. Looking up the germline V gene (reference sequence) yields CDR1 PRHDT and CDR2 FYEKMQ. Between the V and J ends, shortened by 5 bases and 6 bases respectively, the junction contains 19 bases. Library preparation used the immunoSEQ multiplex PCR assay. The source is immuneACCESS, and TCRdb retained only in-frame sequences with V and J called. Part of the clones is not carried over; for the studies checked, unresolved V genes explain less than half of this, and the remainder is unexplained. Present in this sample are roughly 74,000 clones, around 94% of which were seen just once. The ten largest clones capture 4.5% to 6% of the sample.

The sequencing input was blood. The receptor's source is a woman between 18 and 29 years old in good health. The rearrangement combines TRBV13 with TRBJ1-1; a tentative D call is TRBD1 (6 bases match). Read as DNA, the sequence is TGTGCCAGCAGCCCGAATACCAGGGGTGCTCCTGAAGCTTTCTTT. The encoded protein is CASSPNTRGAPEAFF.